This TCR beta chain appears in the sequencing data of a study of cytomegalovirus exposure and HLA in healthy donors. The wider study: Early on, a data release was issued that held 65 million to 100 million unique TCRs from HLA-typed donors. Study results and caveats: Clonal expansion was found to be greater in HLA-associated TCR beta chains than in equally common others in a later analysis. The study dropped some indistinguishable V segments, TRBV6-2 and TRBV6-3 among them.

The PCR was carried out with 60 Vbeta primers and 13 Jbeta primers. Using immunoSEQ multiplex PCR, the repertoire was profiled, and TCRdb retains in-frame clones only, with some absent. This table has some 120,000 clones, roughly 9% appearing once. Note on this clone: Its antigen is as yet unknown.

V lost 6 bases to trimming and J lost 1 base, with 9 bases between them. Germline lookup yields CDR1 MNHNY and CDR2 SVGAGI (reference sequence). The CDR3 runs 13 residues. The TCR comes from a woman aged 40-49 years in good health and CMV-seropositive. The V call is TRBV6-6, the J call TRBJ1-1; D is unresolved. Sequenced input: PBMCs. The chain's CDR3 is CASRLQENTEAFF. The CDR3 DNA reads as TGTGCCAGCAGACTCCAGGAGAACACTGAAGCTTTCTTT.